The 9 T cell receptor beta chains in this list originate from one sample, sequenced in a study of T cells in Graves' hyperthyroidism and ophthalmopathy (dated by TCRdb to between 2017 and 2020). The library relied on multiplex PCR. Sequencing took place on an Illumina HiSeq 2000. Amplification of TCR beta CDR3 regions was carried out from RNA transcripts. The first round of RT-PCR for the TCR CDR3 was performed with the HTBI primer set and the Qiagen OneStep RT-PCR kit. The raw public reads went through TCRdb reprocessing: fastp at Q25, MiXCR clone calling, in-frame beta chains kept. Each record represents a unique CDR3 protein, reported with the most common genes and DNA among its rows. This sample is represented by about 600,000 distinct CDR3 sequences; more than 13% of them were singletons. The ten largest make up roughly 7% of the sample. The sequenced sample consisted of blood. All receptors derive from a woman aged 18-30 years with Graves' ophthalmopathy.

This clonotype came up many times. The chain uses TRBV27 and TRBJ2-1, with 11 bases identical to TRBD2. V lost 5 bases, J lost 8 bases, and 14 bases stayed unmatched. Germline CDR1 reads MNHEY; CDR2 reads SMNVEV (reference sequence). CDR3 size: 17 residues. CDR3 residues: CASSPLELAGAIHEQFF. The CDR3 DNA sequence: TGTGCCAGCAGTCCACTAGAACTAGCGGGGGCCATCCATGAGCAGTTCTTC.

CDR3 bases: TGCGCCAGCAGCTTCACAGGGGACAAGGACGAGCAGTACTTC. Protein product: CASSFTGDKDEQYF. V and J are TRBV5-1 and TRBJ2-7; 7 nucleotides align to TRBD1. V gave up 2 bases and J gave up 5 bases; unmatched junction bases: 7. CDR3 length: 14 amino acids. In germline, CDR1 is SGHRS, CDR2 YFSETQ.

This clonotype was counted at least ten times. The rearrangement uses TRBV20-1 and TRBJ1-6, with D maybe TRBD1 (6 bases). The CDR3 runs to 12 residues. Germline assignment: CDR1 DFQATT and CDR2 SNEGSKA (reference sequence). Trimming removed 5 bases from V and 10 bases from J, with 12 bases in between. The CDR3 sequence: CSAGRGRSPLHF. In DNA, the CDR3 is TGCAGTGCTGGCAGGGGAAGGTCACCCCTCCACTTT.

This clonotype was detected many times. The rearrangement uses TRBV28 and TRBJ1-2; D might be TRBD1 (6 bases). CDR1 MDHEN and CDR2 SYDVKM come from the germline V gene. The CDR3 runs to 14 residues. The ends were cut back, 2 bases at V and 1 base at J, with 8 bases in the middle. Written as DNA, the CDR3 is TGTGCCAGCAGTTTAGGACAGAATAACTATGGCTACACCTTC. It yields the protein CASSLGQNNYGYTF.

The table lists this clonotype with many counts. V and J are TRBV7-9 and TRBJ2-7; D is undetermined. V was cut by 3 bases and J by 2 bases, with 5 bases left in between. Germline-derived CDR1 and CDR2 are SEHNR and FQNEAQ (reference sequence). CDR3 length: 12 residues. The CDR3: CASSLVPYEQYF. In DNA, the CDR3 is TGTGCCAGCAGCTTGGTCCCCTACGAGCAGTACTTC.

The rearrangement joins TRBV5-6 to TRBJ2-1; 7 nucleotides match TRBD2. The CDR3 runs to 16 residues. Germline assignment: CDR1 SGHDT and CDR2 YYEEEE. V was pared by 1 base and J by 9 bases, with 13 bases of the junction left unmatched. The DNA for the CDR3 is TGTGCCAGCAGCTTGACCGCCCTAGCGGAGTTCGGTGAGCAGTTCTTC. Translation: CASSLTALAEFGEQFF.

This clonotype was seen many times. In DNA, the CDR3 is TGTGCTAGTGGTTTGGTAATCTCGCTGGACAGGGGTTTCACTGAAGCTTTCTTT. It specifies CASGLVISLDRGFTEAFF. The V and J genes are TRBV12-5 and TRBJ1-1, with TRBD1 identical over 9 bases. The CDR3 is 18 residues long. Germline CDR1 is LGHNT and CDR2 is FRNRAP. The V and J ends lost 0 bases and 4 bases, in that order; junction bases with no gene match: 12.

DNA of the CDR3: TGTGCCAGCAGTTTTCTGCTCGAGTCCGAGCAGTACTTC. Protein: CASSFLLESEQYF. The chain recombines TRBV28 with TRBJ2-7; D remains unclear. Germline CDR1 is MDHEN and CDR2 is SYDVKM. V lost 3 bases and J 6 bases, leaving 12 bases between the germline ends. The CDR3 is made up of 13 amino acids. The whole variable domain, remainder taken from reference TRBV28 and TRBJ2-7, is DVKVTQSSRYLVKRTGEKVFLECVQDMDHENMFWYRQDPGLGLRLIYFSYDVKMKEKGDIPEGYSVSREKKERFSLILESASTNQTSMYLCASSFLLESEQYFGPGTRLTVT.

The chain joins TRBV11-2 to TRBJ2-1; no definite D call. The CDR3 runs to 15 residues. Germline V gene data show CDR1 as SGHAT and CDR2 as FQNNGV. Trimming left V 3 bases short and J 6 bases short, with 15 bases between. The CDR3 nucleotides read TGTGCCAGCAGCTTTGTGACCCCCGGAATCAATGAGCAGTTCTTC. Protein sequence: CASSFVTPGINEQFF.